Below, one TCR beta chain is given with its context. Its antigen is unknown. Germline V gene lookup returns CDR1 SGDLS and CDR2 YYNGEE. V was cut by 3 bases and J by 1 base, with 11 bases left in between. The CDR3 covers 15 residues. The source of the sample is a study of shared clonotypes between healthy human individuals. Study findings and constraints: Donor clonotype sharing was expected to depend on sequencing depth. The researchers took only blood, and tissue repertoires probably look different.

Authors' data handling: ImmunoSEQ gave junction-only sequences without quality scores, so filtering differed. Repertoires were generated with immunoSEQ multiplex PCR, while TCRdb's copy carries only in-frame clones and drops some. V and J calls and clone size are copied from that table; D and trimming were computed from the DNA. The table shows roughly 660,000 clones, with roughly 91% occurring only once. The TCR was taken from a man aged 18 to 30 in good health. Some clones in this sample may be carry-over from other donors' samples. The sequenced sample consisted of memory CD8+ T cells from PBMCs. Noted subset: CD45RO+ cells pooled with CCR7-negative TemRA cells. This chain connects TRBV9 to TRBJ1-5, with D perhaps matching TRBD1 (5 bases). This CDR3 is CASSAEGRSNQPQHF. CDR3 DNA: TGTGCCAGCAGCGCAGAGGGACGGAGCAATCAGCCCCAGCATTTT.